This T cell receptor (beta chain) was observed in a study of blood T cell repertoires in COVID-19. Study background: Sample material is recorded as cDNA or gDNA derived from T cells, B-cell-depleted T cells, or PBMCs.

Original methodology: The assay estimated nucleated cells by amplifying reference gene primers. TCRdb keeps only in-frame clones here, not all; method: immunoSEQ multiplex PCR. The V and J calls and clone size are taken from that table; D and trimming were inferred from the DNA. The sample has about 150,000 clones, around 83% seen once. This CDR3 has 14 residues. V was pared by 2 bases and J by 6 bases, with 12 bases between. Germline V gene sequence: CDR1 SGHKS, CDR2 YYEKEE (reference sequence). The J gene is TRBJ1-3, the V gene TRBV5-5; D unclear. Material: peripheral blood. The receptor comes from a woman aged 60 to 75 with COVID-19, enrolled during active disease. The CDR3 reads CASSFGSVANTIYF. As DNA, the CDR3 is TGTGCCAGCAGCTTCGGGTCCGTGGCAAACACCATATATTTT.